A single sample gave rise to the 32 T cell receptor beta chains below, sequenced in a study of cytomegalovirus exposure and HLA in healthy donors. Both 60 Vbeta primers and 13 Jbeta primers went into the PCR. Libraries were prepared by immunoSEQ multiplex PCR; TCRdb keeps only in-frame clonotypes and omits some of them. The table includes more than 200,000 clones, roughly 79% detected once. The sequenced sample consisted of PBMCs. These receptors were taken from a male donor in good health and CMV-seronegative.

The J gene is TRBJ2-5, the V gene TRBV7-2, with TRBD2 matching over 10 bases. Germline CDR1 SGHTA, CDR2 FQGNSA. The CDR3 runs to 17 residues. The ends lost 1 base at V and 2 bases at J; junction bases unmatched: 7. CDR3 coding DNA: TGTGCCAGCAGCTTAGTAGCTAGCGGGGGCCAACAAGAGACCCAGTACTTC. This sequence encodes CASSLVASGGQQETQYF.

The rearrangement links TRBV7-3 to TRBJ2-1; 7 bases are a match to TRBD1. The length of the CDR3 is 15 residues. Germline CDR1 SGHTA, CDR2 FQGTGA. After removal of 5 bases from V and 6 bases from J, the junction contained 10 bases not matched to a gene. The CDR3 DNA reads TGTGCCAGCAGCGTGTCTCCAGGGGGACCCAATGAGCAGTTCTTC. Translation: CASSVSPGGPNEQFF.

The J gene is TRBJ2-7, the V gene TRBV7-2; 8 nucleotides line up with TRBD2. Germline V lookup: CDR1 SGHTA, CDR2 FQGNSA. V shed 5 bases, J shed 2 bases, and the junction held 8 bases outside the gene matches. The CDR3 covers 15 residues. The CDR3 here is CASSILADKTYEQYF. CDR3 DNA: TGTGCCAGCAGCATACTAGCGGACAAAACCTACGAGCAGTACTTC.

The chain has TRBV5-1 and TRBJ1-1; D might be TRBD1 (5 bases). Germline V gene data show CDR1 as SGHRS and CDR2 as YFSETQ. The CDR3 has 13 amino acids. The ends were cut back, 3 bases at V and 6 bases at J, with 12 bases in the middle. CDR3 loop: CASSSRTKPEAFF. The CDR3 DNA sequence: TGCGCCAGCAGCTCGCGGACAAAACCTGAAGCTTTCTTT.

The rearrangement joins TRBV7-9 to TRBJ2-1; 7 bases fit TRBD2. The CDR3 has 16 amino acids. V was pared by 0 bases and J by 3 bases, with 5 bases of the junction left unmatched. CDR1 and CDR2 from the germline V gene are SEHNR and FQNEAQ (reference sequence). The CDR3 reads CASSLAGAGVYNEQFF. The CDR3 DNA is TGTGCCAGCAGCTTAGCCGGCGCGGGAGTCTACAATGAGCAGTTCTTC.

V and J are TRBV13 and TRBJ2-2; TRBD2 is a possible D gene (5 bases). The CDR3 is 15 amino acids. V was shortened by 5 bases and J by 4 bases, with 14 bases between the two germline ends. Germline CDR1 and CDR2: PRHDT and FYEKMQ (reference sequence). Here the CDR3 DNA reads TGTGCCAGCAGCCCGGACGGAGGTTCCACCGGGGAGCTGTTTTTT. It codes for CASSPDGGSTGELFF.

This rearrangement joins TRBV27 to TRBJ2-1, with D perhaps matching TRBD1 (6 bases). Deletions cut 4 bases from V and 2 bases from J, with 18 bases between. Germline V gene lookup returns CDR1 MNHEY and CDR2 SMNVEV (reference sequence). This CDR3 spans 17 amino acids. The CDR3 DNA is TGTGCCAGCAGTTCCAATAGACAGGCCAGGACCTACAATGAGCAGTTCTTC. It is translated as CASSSNRQARTYNEQFF.

This clone was seen just once. The chain has TRBV19 and TRBJ2-5; tentatively, D is TRBD1 (5 bases). The V end lost 3 bases, the J end lost 4 bases, and 9 bases lay between the germline ends. Per the germline V gene, CDR1 is LNHDA and CDR2 is SQIVND (reference sequence). The CDR3 is made up of 13 amino acids. The DNA for the CDR3 is TGTGCCAGTAGTATGTCCAGGGTAGAGACCCAGTACTTC. This codes for CASSMSRVETQYF.

This clone was recorded a few times. The rearrangement joins TRBV30 to TRBJ1-1, with D perhaps matching TRBD1 (5 bases). There are 12 residues in the CDR3. CDR1 is GTSNPN, CDR2 SVGIG, per germline (reference sequence). V shed 3 bases and J shed 6 bases, with 11 bases lying between them. The CDR3 protein is CAWSYGGSEAFF. The CDR3, as DNA: TGTGCCTGGAGCTACGGGGGGTCTGAAGCTTTCTTT.

The rearrangement links TRBV5-1 to TRBJ2-3; 14 bases are shared with TRBD2. The CDR3 has 16 residues. Losses at the gene ends were 3 bases for V and 4 bases for J; bases not matched to a gene: 4. Germline V gives CDR1 SGHRS, CDR2 YFSETQ. CDR3 in amino acids: CASSSGLAGDADTQYF. The DNA for the CDR3 is TGCGCCAGCAGCTCGGGACTAGCGGGGGACGCAGATACGCAGTATTTT.

The chain recombines TRBV6-5 with TRBJ1-1; D perhaps matches TRBD1 (6 bases). Trimming shortened V by 2 bases and J by 1 base, and 11 bases separated the two germline ends. Germline lookup yields CDR1 MNHEY and CDR2 SVGAGI. This CDR3 is 15 amino acids long. CDR3 protein: CASSYRGASNTEAFF. In nucleotides, the CDR3 is TGTGCCAGCAGTTACCGGGGGGCCTCGAACACTGAAGCTTTCTTT.

This chain connects TRBV9 to TRBJ1-2; 8 positions agree with TRBD1. The CDR3 spans 14 residues. CDR1 is SGDLS and CDR2 is YYNGEE in the germline V gene. Germline trimming cut 3 bases from V and 4 bases from J; bases unmatched to any gene: 5. The CDR3 spells CASSGQQGGYGYTF. The CDR3 nucleotides read TGTGCCAGCAGCGGACAACAGGGGGGCTATGGCTACACCTTC.

This clone was counted a few times. This chain joins TRBV6-5 and TRBJ2-1, with D perhaps TRBD1 (5 bases). Germline V gene sequence: CDR1 MNHEY, CDR2 SVGAGI. The CDR3 totals 15 residues. V gave up 2 bases and J gave up 5 bases, with 13 bases separating them. The CDR3 nucleotides are TGTGCCAGCAGTTACGGGGCCTTACCCCACAATGAGCAGTTCTTC. Its translation: CASSYGALPHNEQFF.

This rearrangement joins TRBV9 to TRBJ2-1, with D possibly matching TRBD2 (10 bases). Germline assignment: CDR1 SGDLS and CDR2 YYNGEE. The CDR3 has 15 residues. Trimming stripped 3 bases from V and 6 bases from J, with 16 bases between. CDR3 nucleotides: TGTGCCAGCAGCGAACTAGCGGGACAGGGCAATGAGCAGTTCTTC. It encodes CASSELAGQGNEQFF.

A few counts support this clone. The rearrangement uses TRBV5-1 and TRBJ2-2, with TRBD2 as a possible D gene (5 bases). V lost 4 bases to trimming and J lost 6 bases, with 13 bases between them. CDR1 and CDR2 (germline): SGHRS, YFSETQ. The CDR3 has 14 amino acids. CDR3 in amino acids: CASSPDLGAGELFF. The CDR3 nucleotides read TGCGCCAGCAGCCCAGACCTCGGGGCCGGGGAGCTGTTTTTT.

The chain employs TRBV27 and TRBJ2-1; D call uncertain. Looked up from germline, CDR1 is MNHEY and CDR2 is SMNVEV (reference sequence). The germline V and J ends were trimmed by 2 bases and 2 bases, with 7 bases remaining between them. The CDR3 is 14 residues long. The CDR3 DNA follows: TGTGCCAGCAGTTTAGTCCCCGCCTACAATGAGCAGTTCTTC. The encoded protein is CASSLVPAYNEQFF.

The rearrangement uses TRBV6-4 and TRBJ1-3; 7 bases are shared with TRBD1. This CDR3 comprises 18 residues. Germline lookup yields CDR1 MRHNA and CDR2 SNTAGT. Trimming at V came to 2 bases and at J to 2 bases, leaving 12 bases not matched to a gene. The CDR3 sequence is CASSDLTDRALTGNTIYF. Here the CDR3 DNA reads TGTGCCAGCAGTGACCTAACCGACAGGGCCCTGACTGGAAACACCATATATTTT.

This rearrangement joins TRBV6-1 to TRBJ2-1; D is possibly TRBD2 (7 bases). Trimming cost V 5 bases and J 8 bases, with 13 bases left between them. The CDR3 runs 13 residues. Germline CDR1 MNHNS, CDR2 SASEGT. The CDR3 reads CASSIEGGHEQFF. The CDR3 DNA reads TGTGCCAGCAGTATAGAGGGGGGGCATGAGCAGTTCTTC.

The chain couples TRBV18 to TRBJ1-2; 10 nucleotides align to TRBD1. Germline V lookup: CDR1 KGHSH, CDR2 LQKENI. Trimming cost V 4 bases and J 8 bases; bases outside gene matches: 10. This CDR3 spans 15 amino acids. CDR3 sequence (DNA): TGTGCCAGCTCACACACCGGGACAGGGGTAGACGGCTACACCTTC. Residues: CASSHTGTGVDGYTF.

The V and J genes are TRBV13 and TRBJ2-5; D is perhaps TRBD1 (7 bases). Germline values: CDR1 PRHDT, CDR2 FYEKMQ (reference sequence). The V gene lost 5 bases and the J gene lost 1 base, with 20 bases spanning the gap. This CDR3 has 17 residues. CDR3 loop: CASSPAWRDSLQETQYF. In DNA, the CDR3 is TGTGCCAGCAGCCCGGCGTGGCGGGACAGTCTCCAAGAGACCCAGTACTTC. Looking up the rest from reference TRBV13 and TRBJ2-5 gives the full variable domain: AAGVIQSPRHLIKEKRETATLKCYPIPRHDTVYWYQQGPGQDPQFLISFYEKMQSDKGSIPDRFSAQQFSDYHSELNMSSLELGDSALYFCASSPAWRDSLQETQYFGPGTRLLVL.

V and J are TRBV10-3 and TRBJ2-7; D perhaps matches TRBD2 (6 bases). The CDR3 covers 14 residues. The germline V gene has CDR1 ENHRY and CDR2 SYGVKD. V was cut by 6 bases and J by 4 bases, with 16 bases left in between. The CDR3 here is CAIRRDETGYEQYF. The CDR3 nucleotides read TGTGCCATCAGGCGGGACGAAACGGGATACGAGCAGTACTTC.

The rearrangement uses TRBV29-1 and TRBJ2-3, with 11 nucleotides matching TRBD2. Germline loops: CDR1 SQVTM, CDR2 ANQGSEA. Trimming took 1 base from V and 1 from J; bases not matched to a gene: 1. The CDR3 contains 15 residues. CDR3 region: CSVEGGLAGTDTQYF. Written as DNA, the CDR3 is TGCAGCGTTGAAGGGGGACTAGCGGGCACAGATACGCAGTATTTT.

The chain couples TRBV19 to TRBJ1-2; no reliable D call. CDR3 size: 13 residues. CDR1 is LNHDA and CDR2 is SQIVND in the germline V gene (reference sequence). Trimming pared 0 bases from V and 8 bases from J, leaving 10 bases between. The DNA of the CDR3 is TGTGCCAGTAGTATAGATCATAGGAGCGGCTACACCTTC. This translates into CASSIDHRSGYTF.

This clone occurred once. Here the CDR3 DNA reads TGCGCCAGCAGCTCGCCCGGGACAGGGGTGTACGAGCAGTACTTC. Its protein product is CASSSPGTGVYEQYF. The chain is built from TRBV5-1 and TRBJ2-7, with 10 bases that match TRBD1. CDR1 and CDR2 from the germline V gene are SGHRS and YFSETQ. V was pared by 3 bases and J by 4 bases, with 7 bases of the junction left unmatched. This CDR3 has 15 amino acids.

V gene TRBV28 combines with J gene TRBJ2-7; tentative D call: TRBD2 (5 bases). CDR3 length equals 12 residues. Germline CDR1 MDHEN, CDR2 SYDVKM. Trimming cost V 8 bases and J 6 bases, with 14 bases left between them. CDR3 protein: CASRTSSREQYF. In nucleotides, the CDR3 is TGTGCCAGCCGAACTAGTTCTCGCGAGCAGTACTTC.

This clone was seen only a few times. The V and J genes are TRBV4-3 and TRBJ1-1; 7 bases map to TRBD1. The CDR3 totals 13 residues. The junction had 5 bases not matched to a gene; V was cut back by 1 base and J by 9 bases. In germline, CDR1 is LGHNA, CDR2 YSLEER. The CDR3 DNA sequence: TGCGCCAGCAGCCAAGTGTTGACAGGGCAAGCTTTCTTT. The encoded protein is CASSQVLTGQAFF.

This sequence joins TRBV28 and TRBJ2-7; TRBD1 matches at 8 bases. The ends lost 3 bases at V and 5 bases at J; junction bases unmatched: 9. Per germline, CDR1 MDHEN and CDR2 SYDVKM. The CDR3 runs to 15 residues. The CDR3 bases are TGTGCCAGCAGTTTCGCGGACAGGGCCGTGGACGAGCAGTACTTC. It is translated as CASSFADRAVDEQYF.

V and J are TRBV19 and TRBJ1-4, with TRBD1 matching over 8 bases. This CDR3 region has 16 residues. Germline V CDR1 and CDR2: LNHDA, SQIVND (reference sequence). Unmatched junction bases numbered 7, after V lost 3 bases and J lost 4 bases. The CDR3: CASSIPDRGLNEKLFF. CDR3 DNA sequence: TGTGCCAGTAGTATCCCCGACAGGGGACTTAATGAAAAACTGTTTTTT.

The chain links TRBV7-2 to TRBJ2-7, with a weak D call TRBD2 (5 bases). V dropped 2 bases and J dropped 6 bases, with 20 bases sitting between them. The CDR3 covers 16 residues. CDR1 and CDR2 from the germline V gene are SGHTA and FQGNSA. The CDR3 loop is CASSLFDRSEESEQYF. The CDR3 DNA sequence: TGTGCCAGCAGCTTATTTGATCGTAGCGAGGAGAGCGAGCAGTACTTC.

This chain connects TRBV27 to TRBJ2-7; weak D call: TRBD1 (5 bases). The CDR3 is 12 residues long. CDR1 MNHEY and CDR2 SMNVEV come from the germline V gene (reference sequence). V lost 0 bases and J 7 bases, leaving 7 bases between the germline ends. CDR3 sequence: CASSLSRDEQYF. The CDR3 region has the DNA TGTGCCAGCAGTTTATCCAGGGATGAGCAGTACTTC.

This chain links TRBV19 with TRBJ2-7, with a possible D match to TRBD1 (5 bases). V was cut by 4 bases and J by 3 bases, with 10 bases left in between. The CDR3 loop spans 13 amino acids. CDR1 is LNHDA and CDR2 is SQIVND in the germline V gene (reference sequence). This chain's CDR3 is CASSTTAIYEQYF. CDR3 nucleotides: TGTGCCAGTAGTACGACAGCTATCTACGAGCAGTACTTC.

V is TRBV6-1 and J is TRBJ1-1; D is unresolved. The CDR3 spans 14 residues. Germline loops: CDR1 MNHNS, CDR2 SASEGT. V was shortened by 5 bases and J by 0 bases, with 10 bases between the two germline ends. The CDR3 spells CASSREVVNTEAFF. The CDR3 coding sequence is TGTGCCAGCAGTCGCGAGGTTGTGAACACTGAAGCTTTCTTT.